These 26 T cell receptor beta chains came from one sample sequenced in a study of blood T cell repertoires in COVID-19. The repertoire was sequenced with immunoSEQ multiplex PCR; TCRdb's copy has only in-frame clones and lacks some. Of approximately 280,000 clones in the sample, about 83% are singletons; the top ten hold approximately 5.7%. The sequenced material came from PBMCs or T cells enriched from blood (not recorded which). The receptors stem from a woman in her 40s who had recovered from COVID-19.

This clone was seen just once. The genes are TRBV11-2 and TRBJ2-2, with 9 bases fitting TRBD2. Germline values: CDR1 SGHAT, CDR2 FQNNGV. The CDR3 has 17 amino acids. J gave up 7 bases and V 5 bases, and 14 bases lay outside the gene matches. This CDR3 is CASSPPGVAGARGELFF. Here the CDR3 DNA reads TGTGCCAGCAGCCCCCCTGGGGTAGCGGGAGCCCGCGGGGAGCTGTTTTTT. Full variable domain (outside the CDR3, taken from reference TRBV11-2 and TRBJ2-2): EAGVAQSPRYKIIEKRQSVAFWCNPISGHATLYWYQQILGQGPKLLIQFQNNGVVDDSQLPKDRFSAERLKGVDSTLKIQPAKLEDSAVYLCASSPPGVAGARGELFFGEGSRLTVL.

This sequence joins TRBV19 and TRBJ2-1, with a weak D call TRBD2 (8 bases). V was trimmed by 5 bases and J by 6 bases, leaving 26 bases between them. CDR1 and CDR2 from the germline V gene are LNHDA and SQIVND (reference sequence). The CDR3 runs to 18 residues. The CDR3 reads CASSSDRIIAGGPNEQFF. CDR3 coding DNA: TGTGCCAGTAGTTCGGACAGGATTATTGCGGGAGGACCCAATGAGCAGTTCTTC.

This clone appeared a few times. At one end, the junction sequence differs from germline, possibly due to a read error. The rearrangement joins TRBV6-6 to TRBJ2-1; TRBD2 agrees at 9 bases. CDR3 size: 16 residues. Germline lookup yields CDR1 MNHNY and CDR2 SVGAGI (reference sequence). In nucleotides, the CDR3 is TGTGCCAGCAGTTACGGCGGGAGGGGCCGGCACAATGAGCTGTTCTTC. Its translation: CASSYGGRGRHNELFF.

The rearrangement links TRBV19 to TRBJ1-6, with D maybe TRBD1 (6 bases). Germline V gene lookup returns CDR1 LNHDA and CDR2 SQIVND (reference sequence). This CDR3 has 15 amino acids. The V and J ends lost 7 bases and 7 bases respectively, with 17 bases between them. CDR3 protein: CASTSGATWNSPLHF. The CDR3 region has the DNA TGTGCCAGTACTTCAGGGGCCACTTGGAATTCACCCCTCCACTTT.

In its sample, this clone was seen once. V gene TRBV2 combines with J gene TRBJ1-1; the D is unclear. V lost 3 bases and J lost 5, with 10 bases in between. Germline values: CDR1 SNHLY, CDR2 FYNNEI. The CDR3 runs 13 residues. CDR3 loop: CASSEEGGTEAFF. DNA of the CDR3: TGTGCCAGCAGTGAGGAGGGAGGGACTGAAGCTTTCTTT.

The J gene is TRBJ2-2, the V gene TRBV9; TRBD2 might be the D (9 bases). In germline, CDR1 is SGDLS, CDR2 YYNGEE. V dropped 4 bases and J dropped 4 bases, with 29 bases sitting between them. CDR3 length: 20 amino acids. CDR3 nucleotide sequence: TGTGCCAGCAGCCCAGGGACAGGACTGGGTCTAGCGGGAACCACCGGGGAGCTGTTTTTT. This gives the protein CASSPGTGLGLAGTTGELFF. Variable domain in full (rest from reference TRBV9 and TRBJ2-2): DSGVTQTPKHLITATGQRVTLRCSPRSGDLSVYWYQQSLDQGLQFLIQYYNGEERAKGNILERFSAQQFPDLHSELNLSSLELGDSALYFCASSPGTGLGLAGTTGELFFGEGSRLTVL.

The genes are TRBV7-2 and TRBJ2-5; 8 positions match TRBD2. Germline V gives CDR1 SGHTA, CDR2 FQGNSA. The CDR3 covers 19 residues. The junction had 18 bases not matched to a gene; V was cut back by 1 base and J by 5 bases. The CDR3 loop reads CASSLEASGYGLRVETQYF. CDR3 nucleotides: TGTGCCAGCAGCTTAGAGGCTAGCGGGTATGGATTACGAGTGGAGACCCAGTACTTC. Full variable domain (rest looked up from reference TRBV7-2 and TRBJ2-5): GAGVSQSPSNKVTEKGKDVELRCDPISGHTALYWYRQSLGQGLEFLIYFQGNSAPDKSGLPSDRFSAERTGGSVSTLTIQRTQQEDSAVYLCASSLEASGYGLRVETQYFGPGTRLLVL.

This sequence joins TRBV28 and TRBJ2-7; 8 nucleotides match TRBD2. Trimming took 3 bases from V and 5 from J; bases not matched to a gene: 15. Per the germline V gene, CDR1 is MDHEN and CDR2 is SYDVKM. CDR3 length: 17 amino acids. As DNA, the CDR3 is TGTGCCAGCAGTTTCCCCCTTGGGGGAGGGACTAGTAACGAGCAGTACTTC. This encodes CASSFPLGGGTSNEQYF. Supplemented by reference TRBV28 and TRBJ2-7, the full variable domain reads DVKVTQSSRYLVKRTGEKVFLECVQDMDHENMFWYRQDPGLGLRLIYFSYDVKMKEKGDIPEGYSVSREKKERFSLILESASTNQTSMYLCASSFPLGGGTSNEQYFGPGTRLTVT.

The chain employs TRBV5-1 and TRBJ1-2; tentatively, D is TRBD1 (5 bases). This CDR3 has 14 residues. Germline V lookup: CDR1 SGHRS, CDR2 YFSETQ. The V end lost 5 bases, the J end lost 4 bases, and 15 bases lay between the germline ends. The CDR3 sequence: CASRPGSGGYGYTF. Written as DNA, the CDR3 is TGCGCCAGCAGACCAGGGTCAGGCGGCTATGGCTACACCTTC.

J is TRBJ2-2 and V is TRBV7-9, with D perhaps matching TRBD1 (5 bases). The V and J ends lost 1 base and 6 bases respectively, with 12 bases between them. Germline assignment: CDR1 SEHNR and CDR2 FQNEAQ (reference sequence). The CDR3 is 15 residues long. CDR3 in amino acids: CASSLEGQGAGELFF. In DNA, the CDR3 is TGTGCCAGCAGCTTAGAGGGCCAAGGGGCCGGGGAGCTGTTTTTT.

The V gene is TRBV11-2, the J gene TRBJ2-3; no clear D. Germline CDR1 reads SGHAT; CDR2 reads FQNNGV. V dropped 5 bases and J dropped 5 bases, with 8 bases sitting between them. This CDR3 comprises 12 residues. Here the CDR3 DNA reads TGTGCCAGCAGCCCCACGGGAGATACGCAGTATTTT. Encoded protein: CASSPTGDTQYF.

The rearrangement joins TRBV4-1 to TRBJ2-4; D is possibly TRBD1 (5 bases). V was clipped by 4 bases and J by 10 bases, with 8 bases between them. The length of the CDR3 is 11 residues. The germline CDR1 and CDR2 sequences are MGHRA and YSYEKL. The CDR3 sequence: CASSRDSIQYF. In nucleotides, the CDR3 is TGCGCCAGCAGCCGAGACAGTATTCAGTACTTC.

Only a few counts were recorded for this clone. The chain is built from TRBV28 and TRBJ1-2; D is unclear. The V and J ends lost 6 bases and 7 bases respectively, with 12 bases between them. Germline values: CDR1 MDHEN, CDR2 SYDVKM. The length of the CDR3 is 12 residues. The DNA for the CDR3 is TGTGCCAGCAGACCAGACTTGGGTGGCTACACCTTC. Its translation: CASRPDLGGYTF.

This chain uses TRBV6-2 or TRBV6-3 with TRBJ1-1; D call uncertain. There are 14 residues in the CDR3. Trimming removed 2 bases at V and 2 bases at J, with 9 bases between. CDR1 is MNHEY, CDR2 SVGEGT, per germline. The CDR3 loop reads CASSYGWANTEAFF. CDR3 DNA sequence: TGTGCCAGCAGTTACGGCTGGGCCAACACTGAAGCTTTCTTT.

The chain joins TRBV6-5 to TRBJ2-3; D may be TRBD1 (7 bases). CDR1 and CDR2 (germline): MNHEY, SVGAGI. The CDR3 runs to 15 residues. V lost 7 bases to trimming and J lost 7 bases, with 21 bases between them. The DNA for the CDR3 is TGTGCCAGCACCCAACGGACGGAGGGGGCACATACGCAGTATTTT. As protein: CASTQRTEGAHTQYF.

The gene calls are TRBV5-1 and TRBJ2-2; 7 nucleotides agree with TRBD2. CDR1 is SGHRS and CDR2 is YFSETQ in the germline V gene. The CDR3 consists of 14 residues. The trim removed 6 bases at V and 5 bases at J, leaving 7 bases unmatched. CDR3 loop: CASNAGVGTGELFF. The CDR3 nucleotides are TGCGCCAGCAATGCGGGAGTGGGAACCGGGGAGCTGTTTTTT.

The chain employs TRBV7-2 and TRBJ1-1, with D unclear. The germline V and J ends were trimmed by 5 bases and 6 bases, with 16 bases remaining between them. The CDR3 extends over 14 amino acids. The germline V gene encodes CDR1 SGHTA and CDR2 FQGNSA. CDR3 amino acids: CASSLTPQTPEAFF. CDR3 DNA: TGTGCCAGCAGCCTAACCCCACAGACCCCTGAAGCTTTCTTT.

CDR3 sequence: CSVVTGRPYNEQFF. The CDR3 region has the DNA TGCAGCGTTGTCACAGGGAGACCCTACAATGAGCAGTTCTTC. V usage is TRBV29-1 and J usage is TRBJ2-1; D is perhaps TRBD1 (6 bases). The germline CDR1 and CDR2 sequences are SQVTM and ANQGSEA. This CDR3 has 14 amino acids. Deletions cut 4 bases from V and 2 bases from J, with 12 bases between.

V usage is TRBV28 and J usage is TRBJ2-3; unclear D gene. V was clipped by 3 bases and J by 1 base, with 5 bases between them. Germline V gene data show CDR1 as MDHEN and CDR2 as SYDVKM. The CDR3 is made up of 13 amino acids. In DNA, the CDR3 is TGTGCCAGCAGTTTGCAGGGCACAGATACGCAGTATTTT. Amino acid sequence: CASSLQGTDTQYF.

The chain is built from TRBV6-5 and TRBJ1-6; D is undetermined. V was clipped by 8 bases and J by 5 bases, with 13 bases between them. The length of the CDR3 is 14 residues. Germline values: CDR1 MNHEY, CDR2 SVGAGI. The CDR3 is CASQGGSNNSPLHF. In nucleotides, the CDR3 is TGTGCCAGCCAAGGAGGTTCAAATAATTCACCCCTCCACTTT.

The genes are TRBV27 and TRBJ2-5; TRBD2 matches 9 bases. This CDR3 comprises 14 residues. Germline V gene sequence: CDR1 MNHEY, CDR2 SMNVEV (reference sequence). The V and J ends lost 5 bases and 9 bases, in that order; junction bases with no gene match: 10. CDR3 sequence reads: CASSPPGLALSQYF. Here the CDR3 DNA reads TGTGCCAGCAGTCCTCCGGGACTAGCCCTTTCCCAGTACTTC.

This clone appeared a few times. The chain joins TRBV7-8 to TRBJ2-1; a weak D match, TRBD2 (6 bases). This CDR3 is built from 15 residues. V was trimmed by 8 bases and J by 8 bases, leaving 22 bases between them. The V gene's germline CDR1 is SGHVS and CDR2 FQNEAQ. CDR3 sequence (DNA): TGTGCCAGCCAGTGGCGGGACTCGCAAGGCGATGAGCAGTTCTTC. Translation: CASQWRDSQGDEQFF.

The chain has TRBV7-2 and TRBJ2-2; D uncertain. Germline CDR1 reads SGHTA; CDR2 reads FQGNSA. The CDR3 is 14 amino acids. The V end lost 5 bases, the J end lost 1 base, and 8 bases lay between the germline ends. The CDR3 loop is CASSQAKNTGELFF. In nucleotides, the CDR3 is TGTGCCAGCAGCCAGGCCAAGAACACCGGGGAGCTGTTTTTT.

The gene calls are TRBV7-6 and TRBJ2-5; 7 bases align to TRBD2. CDR1 is SGHVS, CDR2 FNYEAQ, per germline. CDR3 size: 15 residues. After removal of 5 bases from V and 2 bases from J, the junction contained 8 bases not matched to a gene. The CDR3 DNA follows: TGTGCCAGCAGCCCGACCGGGGGACTACAAGAGACCCAGTACTTC. Its translation: CASSPTGGLQETQYF.

This clone was seen a single time. The chain couples TRBV4-2 to TRBJ1-2; D possibly corresponds to TRBD1 (5 bases). Germline CDR1 LGHNA, CDR2 YNFKEQ. The germline V and J ends were trimmed by 5 bases and 4 bases, with 23 bases remaining between them. The CDR3 consists of 17 residues. CDR3 nucleotide sequence: TGTGCCAGCAGCGTAAGCTTCAGGGAGGGAGAAGGCTATGGCTACACCTTC. Encoded protein: CASSVSFREGEGYGYTF.

This chain uses TRBV29-1 with TRBJ2-5, with 7 bases that match TRBD1. V lost 0 bases, J lost 2 bases, and 3 bases stayed unmatched. Germline assignment: CDR1 SQVTM and CDR2 ANQGSEA. The CDR3 length is 14 residues. CDR3 nucleotides: TGCAGCGTTGAAGATTTGACAGGGCAAGAGACCCAGTACTTC. It translates to CSVEDLTGQETQYF.